This T cell receptor beta chain was recorded in a study of blood T cells in healthy people across ages. Study-wide points: Strong correlation linked observed beta diversity and percent naive T cells.

The V gene lost 6 bases and the J gene lost 0 bases, with 10 bases spanning the gap. The CDR3 has 13 amino acids. CDR1 and CDR2 from the germline V gene are SQVTM and ANQGSEA. This clonotype showed up just a few times. The target antigen is unknown. The authors ran a second PCR of 7 to 11 cycles using a sample-barcoded 5' primer and a J-beta primer mix. TCRdb called the 5' RACE reads again in MiXCR, with one record for every CDR3 protein. Among around 940,000 distinct CDR3 sequences listed, 51% were seen once. The TCR was taken from a woman aged 55-75 years in good health. This chain uses TRBV29-1 with TRBJ2-3; D not resolved. Sample: blood. The chain's CDR3 is CSVNGGSTDTQYF. CDR3 nucleotide sequence: TGCAGCGTGAACGGTGGGAGCACAGATACGCAGTATTTT.